Following are 23 T cell receptor beta chains from one sample sequenced in a study of T cell repertoires in cytomegalovirus infection. A single record per CDR3 protein comes from TCRdb applying MiXCR to the reads. The sample contains about 450,000 distinct CDR3 sequences, 30% to 40% of which appear only once. Sequences were obtained from PBMCs. These receptors were collected from a human donor in good health (CMV status not recorded). Some clones in this sample may be carry-over from other donors' samples.

The chain carries TRBV20-1 and TRBJ2-5, with a possible D match to TRBD1 (5 bases). There are 16 residues in the CDR3. Germline CDR1 and CDR2: DFQATT and SNEGSKA (reference sequence). Between the trimmed V and J ends, which lost 1 base and 0 bases, there was a span of 15 bases. CDR3 region: CSARAGGADYQETQYF. CDR3 nucleotides: TGCAGTGCTAGAGCAGGTGGGGCAGACTACCAAGAGACCCAGTACTTC.

This clonotype occurred many times. The J gene is TRBJ1-2, the V gene TRBV6-2 or TRBV6-3, with D perhaps matching TRBD1 (5 bases). V shed 2 bases and J shed 4 bases, with 11 bases lying between them. The germline V gene encodes CDR1 MNHEY and CDR2 SVGEGT. This CDR3 region has 14 residues. Written as DNA, the CDR3 is TGTGCCAGCAGTTACGAGACAGTCGGCTATGGCTACACCTTC. It translates to CASSYETVGYGYTF.

The chain employs TRBV4-1 and TRBJ2-3; 9 bases are shared with TRBD2. This CDR3 is 19 amino acids long. V lost 0 bases, J lost 6 bases, and 16 bases stayed unmatched. The germline gives CDR1 MGHRA, CDR2 YSYEKL. CDR3 in amino acids: CASSQDWLKAGGREDTQYF. The CDR3, as DNA: TGCGCCAGCAGCCAAGATTGGTTGAAGGCGGGGGGGCGGGAGGATACGCAGTATTTT.

This clonotype was detected only a few times. The rearrangement links TRBV7-2 to TRBJ2-5; 12 bases align to TRBD2. The CDR3 is made up of 16 amino acids. Germline-derived CDR1 and CDR2 are SGHTA and FQGNSA. With V trimmed by 1 base and J by 5 bases, 5 bases remained unmatched. CDR3 sequence: CASSLGTSGGMETQYF. Written as DNA, the CDR3 is TGTGCCAGCAGCTTAGGAACTAGCGGGGGGATGGAGACCCAGTACTTC.

This clonotype was counted at least ten times. The J gene is TRBJ1-4, the V gene TRBV7-2, with a possible D match to TRBD1 (5 bases). Trimming took 1 base from V and 7 from J, leaving 13 bases between them. The germline gives CDR1 SGHTA, CDR2 FQGNSA. The CDR3 consists of 15 residues. CDR3 amino acids: CASSLDGSGGEKLFF. The CDR3 DNA reads as TGTGCCAGCAGCTTAGACGGGAGCGGGGGTGAAAAACTGTTTTTT. The whole variable domain, remainder taken from reference TRBV7-2 and TRBJ1-4, is GAGVSQSPSNKVTEKGKDVELRCDPISGHTALYWYRQSLGQGLEFLIYFQGNSAPDKSGLPSDRFSAERTGGSVSTLTIQRTQQEDSAVYLCASSLDGSGGEKLFFGSGTQLSVL.

This clonotype was counted between two and nine times. The chain links TRBV6-8 to TRBJ2-1; TRBD2 might be the D (6 bases). The V gene's germline CDR1 is MNHGY and CDR2 SAAAGT. V dropped 2 bases and J dropped 2 bases, with 19 bases sitting between them. The CDR3 has 18 amino acids. CDR3 nucleotide sequence: TGTGCCAGCAGTTACCCCCTAGTAGGCGGGATAACCTACAATGAGCAGTTCTTC. Amino acids: CASSYPLVGGITYNEQFF.

This clonotype was observed at least ten times. The chain uses TRBV11-2 and TRBJ2-5; TRBD1 aligns across 8 bases. V gave up 5 bases and J gave up 1 base; unmatched junction bases: 3. The germline V gene encodes CDR1 SGHAT and CDR2 FQNNGV. This CDR3 region has 14 residues. The CDR3 reads CASSPQGGQETQYF. In DNA form, the CDR3 reads TGTGCCAGCAGCCCACAGGGGGGCCAAGAGACCCAGTACTTC.

The chain carries TRBV19 and TRBJ2-3; no clear D. CDR1 is LNHDA, CDR2 SQIVND, per germline (reference sequence). The V gene lost 7 bases and the J gene lost 3 bases, with 2 bases spanning the gap. The CDR3 runs to 10 residues. CDR3 DNA: TGTGCCAGTAAGACAGATACGCAGTATTTT. It encodes CASKTDTQYF.

This clonotype was counted a single time. The DNA of the CDR3 is TGTGCCACCAGCAGACTCGCGGGGTATCAGCCCCAGCATTTT. Encoded protein: CATSRLAGYQPQHF. The chain joins TRBV15 to TRBJ1-5; the D is unclear. V lost 2 bases and J lost 5, with 10 bases in between. Germline V lookup: CDR1 LNHNV, CDR2 YYDKDF (reference sequence). The CDR3 has 14 residues.

This clonotype was recorded once. The rearrangement links TRBV11-2 to TRBJ1-6, with 10 bases aligning to TRBD1. This CDR3 has 19 amino acids. Germline values: CDR1 SGHAT, CDR2 FQNNGV. Trimming took 0 bases from V and 9 from J; bases not matched to a gene: 14. The CDR3 DNA sequence: TGTGCCAGCAGCTTAGATACCGGGACAGGGGTCCTTGGTGGTTCACCCCTCCACTTT. Its translation is CASSLDTGTGVLGGSPLHF.

This chain links TRBV11-2 with TRBJ2-3, with TRBD1 identical over 9 bases. CDR3 length equals 17 residues. Germline V gives CDR1 SGHAT, CDR2 FQNNGV. After removal of 5 bases from V and 2 bases from J, the junction contained 11 bases not matched to a gene. The CDR3 DNA follows: TGTGCCAGCAGCCAGATCGGGGGACAGGGTAACACAGATACGCAGTATTTT. The encoded protein is CASSQIGGQGNTDTQYF.

The V gene is TRBV4-3, the J gene TRBJ1-5; D might be TRBD1 (6 bases). The CDR3 sequence is 12 residues long. V was clipped by 4 bases and J by 7 bases, with 8 bases between them. CDR1 and CDR2 (germline): LGHNA, YSLEER. In DNA form, the CDR3 reads TGCGCCAGCAGCCGGGACATCCAGCCCCAGCATTTT. It codes for CASSRDIQPQHF.

This chain connects TRBV6-2 or TRBV6-3 to TRBJ2-7; 7 bases are shared with TRBD1. The CDR3 is made up of 12 amino acids. Germline V gene data show CDR1 as MNHEY and CDR2 as SVGEGT. V lost 2 bases and J lost 12; bases outside the gene matches: 7. CDR3 coding DNA: TGTGCCAGCAGTTACCTAGGGGGCGTGTGGTACTTC. Translating gives CASSYLGGVWYF.

The table lists this clonotype with many counts. The rearrangement links TRBV12-3 or TRBV12-4 to TRBJ1-3; D is possibly TRBD1 (6 bases). The CDR3 consists of 15 residues. The V gene lost 6 bases and the J gene lost 0 bases, with 12 bases spanning the gap. CDR3 amino acids: CASREGTPSGNTIYF. CDR3 DNA sequence: TGTGCCAGCAGAGAGGGGACACCCTCTGGAAACACCATATATTTT.

The V and J genes are TRBV5-6 and TRBJ2-7, with 10 bases fitting TRBD1. This CDR3 is built from 16 residues. V shed 4 bases, J shed 4 bases, and the junction held 11 bases outside the gene matches. Germline V gene lookup returns CDR1 SGHDT and CDR2 YYEEEE. The CDR3 nucleotides read TGTGCCAGCAGCAAACAAACCGGGACAGGGGTTTACGAGCAGTACTTC. Translated, it gives CASSKQTGTGVYEQYF.

In this sample, this clonotype turned up many times. The chain recombines TRBV7-2 with TRBJ2-7, with TRBD1 as a possible D gene (6 bases). The germline CDR1 and CDR2 sequences are SGHTA and FQGNSA. The CDR3 length is 11 residues. Between the trimmed V and J ends, which lost 6 bases and 12 bases, there was a span of 15 bases. In DNA form, the CDR3 reads TGTGCCAGCAGTCTTAATCAGGGGTTGTACTTC. This sequence encodes CASSLNQGLYF.

In this sample, this clonotype turned up a few times. V and J are TRBV14 and TRBJ2-1, with D perhaps matching TRBD1 or TRBD2 (5 bases each). Germline CDR1 is SGHDN and CDR2 is FVKESK. CDR3 length: 15 residues. Between the trimmed V and J ends, which lost 4 bases and 2 bases, there was a span of 12 bases. The CDR3 region is CASSLVGDPYNEQFF. CDR3 DNA sequence: TGTGCCAGCAGCCTGGTGGGGGATCCCTACAATGAGCAGTTCTTC.

This sequence joins TRBV7-2 and TRBJ1-2; no definite D call. This CDR3 is built from 18 residues. V was cut by 5 bases and J by 2 bases, with 24 bases left in between. From germline, CDR1 is SGHTA and CDR2 FQGNSA. CDR3 DNA: TGTGCCAGCAGCGAGGCGGTGGCCGGGCAGGCTCAGAACTATGGCTACACCTTC. Its protein product is CASSEAVAGQAQNYGYTF.

The chain uses TRBV18 and TRBJ1-1; no clear D gene. V shed 3 bases and J shed 0 bases, with 11 bases lying between them. CDR3 length: 15 residues. The germline gives CDR1 KGHSH, CDR2 LQKENI. CDR3 protein: CASSPFREMNTEAFF. CDR3 in DNA: TGTGCCAGCTCACCCTTCCGGGAAATGAACACTGAAGCTTTCTTT.

This clonotype was seen a handful of times. The chain couples TRBV14 to TRBJ1-5; 8 nucleotides line up with TRBD1. V lost 1 base to trimming and J lost 0 bases; unmatched junction nucleotides: 17. Germline V gene sequence: CDR1 SGHDN, CDR2 FVKESK. The CDR3 runs to 21 residues. The CDR3 protein is CASSQVGQGNVPTYSNQPQHF. The CDR3 DNA reads as TGTGCCAGCAGCCAAGTAGGACAGGGCAATGTTCCCACCTATAGCAATCAGCCCCAGCATTTT.

This clonotype was observed once. The genes are TRBV29-1 and TRBJ2-7, with 8 bases aligning to TRBD2. The CDR3 runs to 15 residues. Germline V gene lookup returns CDR1 SQVTM and CDR2 ANQGSEA. J was trimmed by 6 bases and V by 1 base; bases with no gene match: 11. CDR3 sequence reads: CSVEVHKRGFGEQYF. CDR3 DNA sequence: TGCAGCGTTGAAGTGCACAAGCGGGGGTTCGGCGAGCAGTACTTC.

V usage is TRBV19 and J usage is TRBJ1-1, with 11 bases identical to TRBD1. Unmatched junction bases numbered 7, after V lost 3 bases and J lost 4 bases. The CDR3 contains 16 residues. Germline V gene lookup returns CDR1 LNHDA and CDR2 SQIVND (reference sequence). DNA for the CDR3: TGTGCCAGTAGTATCGGGACAGGGGGTCGTTTCACTGAAGCTTTCTTT. Translating gives CASSIGTGGRFTEAFF.

This clonotype was counted at least ten times. The junction does not match germline at one end; this may be a read error. The V call is TRBV7-2, the J call TRBJ1-2, with 7 bases identical to TRBD1. This CDR3 has 12 residues. Germline values: CDR1 SGHTA, CDR2 FQGNSA. The CDR3 is CASTLQGYGYTF. The CDR3 DNA follows: TGTGCCAGCACCTTACAGGGGTATGGCTACACCTTC. Variable domain in full (rest from reference TRBV7-2 and TRBJ1-2): GAGVSQSPSNKVTEKGKDVELRCDPISGHTALYWYRQSLGQGLEFLIYFQGNSAPDKSGLPSDRFSAERTGGSVSTLTIQRTQQEDSAVYLCASTLQGYGYTFGSGTRLTVV.